The rows below give T cell receptor beta chains drawn from one sample of a study of cytomegalovirus exposure and HLA in healthy donors. Clones were read by immunoSEQ multiplex PCR, and TCRdb kept only the in-frame ones, dropping some. The table records some 120,000 clones, roughly 80% of them present only once. The sample comprised PBMCs. These TCRs come from a woman between 40 and 55 years old in good health and CMV-seronegative. CDR3s include the opening cysteine and the closing phenylalanine or tryptophan. The D gene is left open where the match is weak. Expanded clones are given a class, and other clones once, few, many or no size at all.

D gene,V gene,clone size,J gene,CDR3 DNA,CDR3 protein
TRBD1,TRBV6-1,once,TRBJ1-5,TGTGCCAGCAGTGCCGGGACAGGGGGCGAAAGCCAGCCCCAGCATTTT,CASSAGTGGESQPQHF
NA,TRBV5-5,NA,TRBJ2-3,TGTGCCAGCAGCTGGGGCGGGAACTACACAGATACGCAGTATTTT,CASSWGGNYTDTQYF
TRBD2,TRBV9,NA,TRBJ2-3,TGTGCCAGCAGCGAAATAGCGGGGCGCACAGATACGCAGTATTTT,CASSEIAGRTDTQYF
NA,TRBV5-1,NA,TRBJ1-1,TGCGCCAGCAGCGAACAGGGAGTGAACACTGAAGCTTTCTTT,CASSEQGVNTEAFF
NA,TRBV6-5,NA,TRBJ2-2,TGTGCCAGCAGTTACGGCCAGGGGAGCGGGGAGCTGTTTTTT,CASSYGQGSGELFF
TRBD2,TRBV5-1,NA,TRBJ2-5,TGCGCCAGCGCTCCTCTGACTAGCGGGAGGGAGACCCAGTACTTC,CASAPLTSGRETQYF
TRBD2,TRBV11-2,few,TRBJ2-1,TGTGCCAGCAGCTTAGGACTGCGGGAGCGGTATTTTGAGCAGTTCTTC,CASSLGLRERYFEQFF
NA,TRBV6-1,NA,TRBJ1-3,TGTGCCAGCAGCCCCGACGGGATCTCTGGAAACACCATATATTTT,CASSPDGISGNTIYF
TRBD2,TRBV19,NA,TRBJ2-2,TGTGCCAGTAGTACCCCCCGCAGCGGGGGGGCCATCGCCGGGGAGCTGTTTTTT,CASSTPRSGGAIAGELFF
TRBD1,TRBV7-7,NA,TRBJ2-2,TGTGCTAGCAGCCGGGACAGCGCGAACACCGGGGAGCTGTTTTTT,CASSRDSANTGELFF
NA,TRBV9,once,TRBJ1-2,TGTGCCAGCAGCGTAGAATTCGGAGGGATCAACTATGGCTACACCTTC,CASSVEFGGINYGYTF
TRBD1,TRBV5-1,NA,TRBJ2-7,TGCGCCAGCAGCCAGGGGGCCACCTACGAGCAGTACTTC,CASSQGATYEQYF
TRBD2,TRBV9,few,TRBJ2-3,TGTGCCAGCAGCGTAAACGGGGGGGACACAGATACGCAGTATTTT,CASSVNGGDTDTQYF
NA,TRBV10-3,NA,TRBJ2-3,TGTGCCATCCGTCAGCGGAACACAGATACGCAGTATTTT,CAIRQRNTDTQYF
NA,TRBV28,NA,TRBJ1-1,TGTGCCAGCAGTCCGCCGGGGGGGGTAATGAACACTGAAGCTTTCTTT,CASSPPGGVMNTEAFF
NA,TRBV7-8,NA,TRBJ1-6,TGTGCCAGCAGCCTCCACGGACAGAATAATTCACCCCTCCACTTT,CASSLHGQNNSPLHF
NA,TRBV7-9,NA,TRBJ2-7,TGTGCCAGCAGCCCCCCCACTCACGAGCAGTACTTC,CASSPPTHEQYF
TRBD1,TRBV27,NA,TRBJ2-7,TGTGCCAGCAGTTTCCTTCAGGGGGCGCGCGAGCAGTACTTC,CASSFLQGAREQYF
TRBD2,TRBV4-1,NA,TRBJ2-5,TGCGCCAGCAGCTTGGGACTAGCGGGGGGCCAAGAGACCCAGTACTTC,CASSLGLAGGQETQYF
TRBD1,TRBV10-3,NA,TRBJ1-1,TGTGCCACCCAAAGGGACAGGGGATCTGAAGCTTTCTTT,CATQRDRGSEAFF
NA,TRBV30,NA,TRBJ2-5,TGTGCCTGGAGTGTACCTCGGGAGACCCAGTACTTC,CAWSVPRETQYF
NA,TRBV7-9,NA,TRBJ2-7,TGTGCCAGCAGTGGTAGCGGTAATGTTTACGAGCAGTACTTC,CASSGSGNVYEQYF
NA,TRBV4-3,NA,TRBJ2-3,TGCGCCAGCAGCCTTGGGCTCGCAGATACGCAGTATTTT,CASSLGLADTQYF
TRBD2,TRBV7-6,NA,TRBJ2-1,TGTGCCAGCAGCCCTAAAACGGGACTAGCTAACAATGAGCAGTTCTTC,CASSPKTGLANNEQFF
TRBD1,TRBV5-6,NA,TRBJ1-2,TGTGCCAGCAGTCGCGCGGGCAGGGGGGACTATGGCTACACCTTC,CASSRAGRGDYGYTF
NA,TRBV6-4,NA,TRBJ2-3,TGTGCCAGCTCCTTATCTGCGGCTAGCACAGATACGCAGTATTTT,CASSLSAASTDTQYF
NA,TRBV19,NA,TRBJ2-3,TGTGCCAGTAGTCTTGGGCGCACAGATACGCAGTATTTT,CASSLGRTDTQYF
NA,TRBV7-5,few,TRBJ2-1,TGTGCCAGAAGAGGAGGGCTAGTGAAATACAATGAGCAGTTCTTC,CARRGGLVKYNEQFF
NA,TRBV14,NA,TRBJ1-2,TGTGCCAGCAGCCAAGGCCCCAGGGATGGCTACACCTTC,CASSQGPRDGYTF
NA,TRBV7-6,NA,TRBJ1-3,TGTGCCAGCAGCTTAGTTGACGCAGCAGGGACTGGAAACACCATATATTTT,CASSLVDAAGTGNTIYF
TRBD1,TRBV7-7,NA,TRBJ2-7,TGTGCCAGCAGTCTTACGAGGGACAGCTGGAAGCAGTACTTC,CASSLTRDSWKQYF
TRBD1,TRBV19,NA,TRBJ2-1,TGTGCCAGTAGCTTGACAGGGGCGGGCTACAATGAGCAGTTCTTC,CASSLTGAGYNEQFF
NA,TRBV7-9,NA,TRBJ2-7,TGTGCCAGCAGCTTCGAGGGTGACTCCTACGAGCAGTACTTC,CASSFEGDSYEQYF
TRBD1,TRBV10-3,NA,TRBJ2-7,TGTGCCATCAGCTGGGGACAGGGGGCCTACGAGCAGTACTTC,CAISWGQGAYEQYF
NA,TRBV7-3,NA,TRBJ2-2,TGTGCCAGCAGCATGGACAGAGTCACCGGGGAGCTGTTTTTT,CASSMDRVTGELFF
NA,TRBV2,NA,TRBJ1-1,TGTGCCAGCAGTGAGACAGTAATGAACACTGAAGCTTTCTTT,CASSETVMNTEAFF
TRBD2,TRBV6-4,NA,TRBJ2-5,TGTGCCAGCAGTGAGGGAACTAGCGGAAACCGATTGGACCAAGAGACCCAGTACTTC,CASSEGTSGNRLDQETQYF
TRBD2,TRBV30,once,TRBJ2-5,TGTGCCTGGGGGACCCGGACTAGCGGACAAGAGACCCAGTACTTC,CAWGTRTSGQETQYF
TRBD1,TRBV7-2,once,TRBJ2-1,TGTGCCAGCAGCCCAATCGGGACAGCCCTTCGGAATGAGCAGTTCTTC,CASSPIGTALRNEQFF
NA,TRBV6-1,NA,TRBJ1-5,TGTGCCAGCAGGGAACACAGGGACCAGCCCCAGCATTTT,CASREHRDQPQHF
NA,TRBV6-5,NA,TRBJ2-7,TGTGCCAGCAGTTACTCGGCCAGTTCCTACGAGCAGTACTTC,CASSYSASSYEQYF
NA,TRBV6-5,once,TRBJ1-4,TGTGCCAGCAGCCCAGGACAGTCGAATGAAAAACTGTTTTTT,CASSPGQSNEKLFF
TRBD1,TRBV7-6,NA,TRBJ1-5,TGTGCCAGCAGCGCGGCAGCAGGGGGGAATCAGCCCCAGCATTTT,CASSAAAGGNQPQHF
NA,TRBV10-3,once,TRBJ2-7,TGTGCCATCAGGGGGGGGACAGGCTTTTTCTCCTACGAGCAGTACTTC,CAIRGGTGFFSYEQYF
NA,TRBV19,once,TRBJ1-6,TGTGCCAGTAGTGGACAAAGAAGCTCCTATAATTCACCCCTCCACTTT,CASSGQRSSYNSPLHF